The rows below give T cell receptor beta chains drawn from one sample of a study of identical twins. TCRdb reanalysed the 5' RACE reads using MiXCR and keeps one entry per CDR3 protein. Of hundreds of thousands of distinct CDR3 sequences in the sample, approximately 24% are singletons; the top ten hold about 2.7%. This same sample was also part of a study on T cells expressing NK-cell markers.

The sequenced sample consisted of CD4+ T cells sorted from blood. These receptors were taken from a woman under 30 in good health. Both conserved end residues are part of each CDR3. The D gene is left open where the match is weak. Expanded clones get a size class; other rows say once, few or many, or leave the size out.

d_call: TRBD1
v_call: TRBV7-2
clone_size: few
j_call: TRBJ1-1
cdr3_aa: CASTPGQINTEAFF
cdr3_nt: TGTGCCAGCACCCCGGGACAGATTAACACTGAAGCTTTCTTT

d_call: TRBD1
v_call: TRBV5-1
clone_size: few
j_call: TRBJ1-1
cdr3_aa: CASSAGQGATEAFF
cdr3_nt: TGCGCCAGCAGCGCGGGACAGGGGGCCACTGAAGCTTTCTTT

d_call: TRBD1
v_call: TRBV5-1
clone_size: -
j_call: TRBJ1-1
cdr3_aa: CASSLDPIDRAAEAFF
cdr3_nt: TGCGCCAGCAGCTTGGACCCCATAGACAGGGCCGCTGAAGCTTTCTTT

d_call: -
v_call: TRBV5-1
clone_size: -
j_call: TRBJ2-2
cdr3_aa: CASSMSSDNTGELFF
cdr3_nt: TGCGCCAGCAGCATGTCTAGCGACAACACCGGGGAGCTGTTTTTT

d_call: TRBD1
v_call: TRBV20-1
clone_size: few
j_call: TRBJ2-3
cdr3_aa: CSAKQGSSTDTQYF
cdr3_nt: TGCAGTGCAAAACAGGGGTCCAGCACAGATACGCAGTATTTT

d_call: -
v_call: TRBV12-3/TRBV12-4
clone_size: -
j_call: TRBJ2-5
cdr3_aa: CASSLWGSETQYF
cdr3_nt: TGTGCCAGCAGTTTGTGGGGGTCGGAGACCCAGTACTTC

d_call: TRBD2
v_call: TRBV7-2
clone_size: few
j_call: TRBJ2-7
cdr3_aa: CASSLAPMSGSGSEQYF
cdr3_nt: TGTGCCAGCAGCTTAGCCCCTATGAGCGGGAGTGGGAGCGAGCAGTACTTC

d_call: -
v_call: TRBV20-1
clone_size: few
j_call: TRBJ2-1
cdr3_aa: CSVPQPGGGYNEQFF
cdr3_nt: TGCAGTGTCCCTCAACCGGGGGGCGGGTACAATGAGCAGTTCTTC

d_call: -
v_call: TRBV20-1
clone_size: -
j_call: TRBJ2-3
cdr3_aa: CSEYSGETDTQYF
cdr3_nt: TGCAGCGAATATTCCGGGGAGACAGATACGCAGTATTTT

d_call: -
v_call: TRBV5-1
clone_size: -
j_call: TRBJ1-1
cdr3_aa: CASNFQGMENTEAFF
cdr3_nt: TGCGCCAGCAATTTCCAGGGAATGGAGAACACTGAAGCTTTCTTT

d_call: TRBD1
v_call: TRBV4-2
clone_size: few
j_call: TRBJ1-1
cdr3_aa: CASSQRDRGNTEAFF
cdr3_nt: TGTGCCAGCAGCCAACGCGACAGGGGGAACACTGAAGCTTTCTTT

d_call: -
v_call: TRBV20-1
clone_size: few
j_call: TRBJ2-2
cdr3_aa: CSARPWDTGELFF
cdr3_nt: TGCAGTGCTAGGCCGTGGGACACCGGGGAGCTGTTTTTT

d_call: -
v_call: TRBV12-3/TRBV12-4
clone_size: many
j_call: TRBJ1-5
cdr3_aa: CASSLSSDQPQHF
cdr3_nt: TGTGCCAGCAGTTTATCCTCCGATCAGCCCCAGCATTTT

d_call: -
v_call: TRBV12-3/TRBV12-4
clone_size: few
j_call: TRBJ2-3
cdr3_aa: CASSPMGDTQYF
cdr3_nt: TGTGCCAGCAGTCCCATGGGGGATACGCAGTATTTT

d_call: TRBD2
v_call: TRBV19
clone_size: -
j_call: TRBJ2-1
cdr3_aa: CASSRAGAFRNEQFF
cdr3_nt: TGTGCCAGTAGTAGAGCGGGAGCATTTAGGAATGAGCAGTTCTTC

d_call: -
v_call: TRBV6-2/TRBV6-3
clone_size: -
j_call: TRBJ2-1
cdr3_aa: CASSQRAGQQFF
cdr3_nt: TGTGCCAGCAGCCAAAGGGCAGGGCAGCAGTTCTTC

d_call: -
v_call: TRBV20-1
clone_size: few
j_call: TRBJ2-7
cdr3_aa: CSARQNSYEQYF
cdr3_nt: TGCAGTGCAAGACAGAATTCCTACGAGCAGTACTTC

d_call: TRBD2
v_call: TRBV27
clone_size: -
j_call: TRBJ2-1
cdr3_aa: CASTRGGKYNEQFF
cdr3_nt: TGTGCCAGCACTCGGGGGGGGAAATACAATGAGCAGTTCTTC

d_call: TRBD2
v_call: TRBV7-2
clone_size: -
j_call: TRBJ2-7
cdr3_aa: CASSLATSGPYEQYF
cdr3_nt: TGTGCCAGCAGCTTAGCGACTAGCGGGCCCTACGAGCAGTACTTC

d_call: -
v_call: TRBV5-1
clone_size: -
j_call: TRBJ1-1
cdr3_aa: CASSPLVGPNTEAFF
cdr3_nt: TGCGCCAGCAGCCCACTTGTGGGGCCCAACACTGAAGCTTTCTTT

d_call: TRBD2
v_call: TRBV12-5
clone_size: few
j_call: TRBJ2-1
cdr3_aa: CASGLVAGGPNEQFF
cdr3_nt: TGTGCTAGTGGTTTAGTAGCGGGAGGGCCTAATGAGCAGTTCTTC

d_call: TRBD2
v_call: TRBV12-3/TRBV12-4
clone_size: -
j_call: TRBJ2-1
cdr3_aa: CASTSSSGRYNEQFF
cdr3_nt: TGTGCCAGCACCAGCAGTAGCGGGAGGTACAATGAGCAGTTCTTC

d_call: TRBD1
v_call: TRBV6-5
clone_size: few
j_call: TRBJ2-7
cdr3_aa: CASSLGQGAGEQYF
cdr3_nt: TGTGCCAGCAGTTTAGGACAGGGGGCGGGAGAGCAGTACTTC

d_call: -
v_call: TRBV20-1
clone_size: few
j_call: TRBJ1-6
cdr3_aa: CSARDISSPLHF
cdr3_nt: TGCAGTGCTAGAGATATATCTTCACCCCTCCACTTT

d_call: TRBD2
v_call: TRBV11-2
clone_size: -
j_call: TRBJ2-5
cdr3_aa: CASSLYTRTSGQETQYF
cdr3_nt: TGTGCCAGCAGCTTATATACAAGGACTAGCGGGCAAGAGACCCAGTACTTC

d_call: -
v_call: TRBV5-1
clone_size: -
j_call: TRBJ1-2
cdr3_aa: CASSPSPEAVYGYTF
cdr3_nt: TGCGCCAGCAGCCCCTCTCCTGAGGCGGTCTATGGCTACACCTTC

d_call: -
v_call: TRBV12-3/TRBV12-4
clone_size: -
j_call: TRBJ2-1
cdr3_aa: CASSWGMVSHEQFF
cdr3_nt: TGTGCCAGCAGTTGGGGGATGGTGAGTCATGAGCAGTTCTTC

d_call: -
v_call: TRBV4-3
clone_size: few
j_call: TRBJ2-7
cdr3_aa: CASSQGLLSYEQYF
cdr3_nt: TGCGCCAGCAGCCAAGGACTTCTTTCCTACGAGCAGTACTTC

d_call: -
v_call: TRBV6-1
clone_size: few
j_call: TRBJ2-5
cdr3_aa: CASIWETQYF
cdr3_nt: TGTGCCAGCATCTGGGAGACCCAGTACTTC

d_call: -
v_call: TRBV20-1
clone_size: few
j_call: TRBJ2-5
cdr3_aa: CSARDDLAKETQYF
cdr3_nt: TGCAGTGCTAGAGATGATCTAGCGAAAGAGACCCAGTACTTC

d_call: -
v_call: TRBV19
clone_size: few
j_call: TRBJ2-1
cdr3_aa: CASSNTISYNEQFF
cdr3_nt: TGTGCCAGTAGTAATACCATCTCCTACAATGAGCAGTTCTTC

d_call: TRBD1
v_call: TRBV2
clone_size: -
j_call: TRBJ2-2
cdr3_aa: CASTSGGWGELFF
cdr3_nt: TGTGCCAGCACTTCAGGGGGTTGGGGGGAGCTGTTTTTT

d_call: -
v_call: TRBV5-1
clone_size: few
j_call: TRBJ2-3
cdr3_aa: CASSLRRPTDTQYF
cdr3_nt: TGCGCCAGCAGCTTAAGGAGGCCCACAGATACGCAGTATTTT

d_call: TRBD2
v_call: TRBV19
clone_size: few
j_call: TRBJ2-7
cdr3_aa: CARLMSGKLADISSYEQYF
cdr3_nt: TGTGCCAGACTTATGTCAGGGAAACTAGCGGATATTAGCTCCTACGAGCAGTACTTC

d_call: TRBD1
v_call: TRBV7-9
clone_size: few
j_call: TRBJ2-7
cdr3_aa: CASSHRSGGGVEQYF
cdr3_nt: TGTGCCAGCAGCCATAGATCAGGGGGCGGTGTCGAGCAGTACTTC

d_call: -
v_call: TRBV5-1
clone_size: -
j_call: TRBJ2-3
cdr3_aa: CASSPSGDFSRTQYF
cdr3_nt: TGCGCCAGCAGCCCTTCGGGGGATTTCAGTCGTACGCAGTATTTT

d_call: TRBD1
v_call: TRBV5-1
clone_size: few
j_call: TRBJ2-3
cdr3_aa: CASSLLRQGPDTQYF
cdr3_nt: TGCGCCAGCAGCTTGTTAAGACAGGGTCCAGATACGCAGTATTTT

d_call: -
v_call: TRBV7-2
clone_size: few
j_call: TRBJ1-5
cdr3_aa: CASSRVINQPQHF
cdr3_nt: TGTGCCAGCAGTCGGGTGATAAATCAGCCCCAGCATTTT

d_call: -
v_call: TRBV24-1
clone_size: few
j_call: TRBJ2-1
cdr3_aa: CATTEGRSPYNEQFF
cdr3_nt: TGTGCCACCACCGAAGGGAGGTCGCCCTACAATGAGCAGTTCTTC

d_call: TRBD2
v_call: TRBV9
clone_size: -
j_call: TRBJ2-2
cdr3_aa: CASSPYDSGRFPGELFF
cdr3_nt: TGTGCCAGCAGCCCCTACGATAGCGGGAGATTTCCCGGGGAGCTGTTTTTT

d_call: -
v_call: TRBV7-9
clone_size: few
j_call: TRBJ2-7
cdr3_aa: CASSSRQPGSYEQYF
cdr3_nt: TGTGCCAGCAGCTCACGACAGCCTGGCAGCTACGAGCAGTACTTC

d_call: TRBD1
v_call: TRBV10-3
clone_size: -
j_call: TRBJ2-1
cdr3_aa: CASDRGQDEQFF
cdr3_nt: TGTGCCAGTGACAGGGGGCAGGATGAGCAGTTCTTC

d_call: TRBD2
v_call: TRBV6-5
clone_size: few
j_call: TRBJ2-5
cdr3_aa: CASSYGLAGAGETQYF
cdr3_nt: TGTGCCAGCAGTTACGGGTTAGCGGGAGCAGGCGAGACCCAGTACTTC

d_call: -
v_call: TRBV5-1
clone_size: -
j_call: TRBJ1-1
cdr3_aa: CASSSGTQPWDTEAFF
cdr3_nt: TGCGCCAGCAGCTCCGGGACTCAACCCTGGGACACTGAAGCTTTCTTT